The T cell receptor (beta chain) described here comes from a study of cytotoxic CD8 clonotypes in ibrutinib-treated CLL (dated by TCRdb to the early 2020s). As for the study more broadly: In this cohort, about 15 patients were treatment-naive and approximately twelve were relapsed/refractory, while about 17 had unmutated IGHV. Responses were partial in around 24 patients and complete in 2; after median approximately 69 months follow-up, roughly 15 stayed in remission and 12 progressed. The response samples were drawn at a median of roughly twelve months into treatment, with a range of about 6 to 40 months. Samples averaged approximately 260,000 productive templates and some 91,000 productive rearrangements. Longitudinal samples were available for about 30% of the 86 trial participants. Cryopreserved peripheral blood mononuclear cells were collected before treatment, at response, and at either disease progression or sustained remission. Every sample from remission and from progressive disease was obtained while the patients were still on ibrutinib.

With respect to this clone: Its antigen target is currently unknown. No much larger clone is present one base from it, and per-base qualities are unavailable.

Reading the label with the study, this specimen's time point is: around 2 years on ibrutinib. For TCR beta library preparation, roughly 2.2 micrograms of genomic DNA were isolated from cryopreserved PBMCs. Longitudinal blood samples from CLL patients on ibrutinib monotherapy were analyzed using high-throughput TCR beta sequencing. The patients took part in an open-label, single-center phase 2 trial of ibrutinib monotherapy. On the study overall, not on this receptor specifically: An increase in clonality was observed at ibrutinib response, with clonality remaining stable during sustained remission and falling back toward baseline at progression. Public clonotypes were rare and either shrank or stayed stable during treatment, and the rise in clonality at ibrutinib response reflected expansion of private clonotypes. Sustained-remission and progressing patients did not have matched sampling times, and lymph node repertoires were not examined. At baseline, clonality was higher than in age-matched healthy donors and showed a strong correlation with circulating CD8+ T-cell counts.

On a MiSeq, deep resolution sequencing aimed for a depth between 1 in 1 million and 1 in 200,000 T cells, with each clonotype covered roughly 10x on average. The immunoSEQ hsTCRB Kit was used to generate the TCR beta libraries. The authors processed their data as follows. The data were analyzed with ImmunoSEQ Analyzer and ImmunoSEQ Data Assistant, and V, D and J gene assignments followed IMGT definitions. Clonality, with values ranging from 0 to 1, was calculated as one minus the normalized Shannon entropy of productive rearrangement frequencies. Only overrepresented clonotypes making up at least 0.05% of each patient's repertoire were included in the public clonotype analysis. Fewer than 15 repertoires from age-matched healthy donors, obtained from immuneACCESS, served as clonality controls. This is the immuneACCESS table as TCRdb keeps it, with only in-frame sequences that have V and J called. A part of the clones is gone; compared with another copy, unresolved V genes explain less than half, and the rest is unexplained. The V and J calls and clone size are taken from that table; D and trimming were inferred from the DNA. The sample table records roughly 250,000 clones; roughly 70% of these occur just once. Less than 20% of the sample is in the top ten clones.

The cysteine opens and the phenylalanine closes a CDR3 of 15 amino acids. CDR3 DNA is the only sequence kept; it has 45 bases, read in frame from the first base. Taken from the germline V gene, the CDR1 and CDR2 loops are SGHAT and FQNNGV. Here V drops 3 bases and J drops 8 bases, and the junction holds 7 bases not matched to any gene. The V and J segments used are TRBV11-2 and TRBJ2-1; TRBD2 lines up with 10 middle nucleotides. This material consisted of PBMCs, taken after 24 months of ibrutinib treatment. This clonotype was obtained from a human donor with chronic lymphocytic leukemia. The CDR3 is CASSLSSGSIHEQFF. The nucleotides read TGTGCCAGCAGCTTGTCTAGCGGGAGTATCCATGAGCAGTTCTTC.